This T cell receptor (beta chain) is drawn from a study of T cells after posttransplantation cyclophosphamide. Study results and limitations: Later post-transplant blood repertoires were often dominated by donor CD8+ memory clones. Skin or GI-infiltrating T cells shared few TRB sequences with blood. TRB clonality was highly associated with recipient CMV seropositivity and reactivation.

Measured with immunoSEQ multiplex PCR; TCRdb has only the in-frame clones, and not every one. The sample holds about 39,000 clones, and no clone turns up only once. Peripheral blood was collected from the related graft donor on the marrow donation day. This clone was picked up many times. Its antigen remains unknown. V was shortened by 0 bases and J by 5 bases, with 24 bases between the two germline ends. Looked up from germline, CDR1 is SGDLS and CDR2 is YYNGEE. The CDR3 extends over 20 amino acids. The source of this sequence is a woman in her fifties or sixties in good health and a related stem cell transplant donor. Specimen: PBMCs. The J gene is TRBJ1-6, the V gene TRBV9, with D uncertain. The CDR3, as DNA: TGTGCCAGCAGCGTAGGGCCTGGAAGGAAAGGACTTCTAGATAATTCACCCCTCCACTTT. Protein: CASSVGPGRKGLLDNSPLHF.